The 25 T cell receptor beta chains presented below share a single source sample, sequenced in a study of cytomegalovirus exposure and HLA in healthy donors. The primer mix had 60 Vbeta and 13 Jbeta primers. Assay used: immunoSEQ multiplex PCR; TCRdb lists only in-frame clones, some missing. The sample lists 170,000 or so clones, about four fifths occurring once. Sequencing was performed on PBMCs. These TCRs come from a woman between 50 and 59 years old in good health and CMV-seropositive.

This clone occurred once. The rearrangement uses TRBV7-6 and TRBJ2-1; perhaps TRBD2 as D (7 bases). Germline CDR1 SGHVS, CDR2 FNYEAQ. The ends were cut back, 4 bases at V and 8 bases at J, with 18 bases in the middle. The CDR3 runs to 15 residues. The CDR3 DNA is TGTGCCAGCAGCTCTGGGGGGGGGCCTTTCGATGAGCAGTTCTTC. It codes for CASSSGGGPFDEQFF.

As regards this clone: Compared with germline, one end of the junction differs, possibly owing to a read error. The chain couples TRBV7-9 to TRBJ2-2; 7 bases line up with TRBD2. CDR1 and CDR2 (germline): SEHNR, FQNEAQ (reference sequence). This CDR3 is 16 amino acids long. The CDR3 loop reads CSSSPGLGFYTGELFF. Written as DNA, the CDR3 is TGTTCCAGCAGCCCCGGACTAGGTTTCTACACCGGGGAGCTGTTTTTT.

This clone showed up just once. V and J are TRBV28 and TRBJ2-3; TRBD2 aligns across 7 bases. The trim removed 7 bases at V and 3 bases at J, leaving 10 bases unmatched. The length of the CDR3 is 15 residues. The germline V gene has CDR1 MDHEN and CDR2 SYDVKM. The CDR3 sequence: CASTGARELTDTQYF. CDR3 coding DNA: TGTGCCAGCACCGGTGCGCGGGAGTTAACAGATACGCAGTATTTT. The whole variable domain, filled in from reference TRBV28 and TRBJ2-3, reads DVKVTQSSRYLVKRTGEKVFLECVQDMDHENMFWYRQDPGLGLRLIYFSYDVKMKEKGDIPEGYSVSREKKERFSLILESASTNQTSMYLCASTGARELTDTQYFGPGTRLTVL.

As for this clone: The sample holds other DNA sequences that translate to the same CDR3. The genes are TRBV7-2 and TRBJ1-1, with 9 bases lining up with TRBD1. CDR1 SGHTA and CDR2 FQGNSA come from the germline V gene. Germline trimming cut 4 bases from V and 1 base from J; bases unmatched to any gene: 4. This CDR3 has 15 residues. The CDR3 here is CASSYGQGWNTEAFF. CDR3 coding DNA: TGTGCCAGCAGCTATGGACAGGGGTGGAACACTGAAGCTTTCTTT. Complete variable domain (other parts from reference TRBV7-2 and TRBJ1-1): GAGVSQSPSNKVTEKGKDVELRCDPISGHTALYWYRQSLGQGLEFLIYFQGNSAPDKSGLPSDRFSAERTGGSVSTLTIQRTQQEDSAVYLCASSYGQGWNTEAFFGQGTRLTVV.

The chain employs TRBV5-1 and TRBJ2-3; 11 bases line up with TRBD2. V was clipped by 4 bases and J by 0 bases; unmatched bases: 16. The CDR3 totals 20 residues. Germline V gives CDR1 SGHRS, CDR2 YFSETQ. In nucleotides, the CDR3 is TGCGCCAGCAGCCCCGGGCTAGCGGGAGGAAGGGGTTCCAGCACAGATACGCAGTATTTT. It yields the protein CASSPGLAGGRGSSTDTQYF.

This sequence joins TRBV29-1 and TRBJ1-2; 7 bases agree with TRBD1. Germline V gene lookup returns CDR1 SQVTM and CDR2 ANQGSEA. The CDR3 length is 14 residues. With V trimmed by 6 bases and J by 5 bases, 12 bases remained unmatched. CDR3 in amino acids: CSVGRDSRRYGYTF. Written as DNA, the CDR3 is TGCAGCGTCGGGAGGGACAGCCGACGTTATGGCTACACCTTC.

The sample holds one count of this clone. V gene TRBV7-9 combines with J gene TRBJ2-1; D gene uncertain. This CDR3 comprises 14 residues. CDR1 is SEHNR and CDR2 is FQNEAQ in the germline V gene (reference sequence). V shed 5 bases and J shed 4 bases, with 12 bases lying between them. The CDR3 sequence is CASSLSISYNEQFF. The CDR3 DNA is TGTGCCAGCAGCCTTTCCATCAGTTACAATGAGCAGTTCTTC.

The genes are TRBV11-2 and TRBJ2-6; TRBD1 matches 7 bases. Germline V gives CDR1 SGHAT, CDR2 FQNNGV. CDR3 size: 16 residues. V shed 3 bases and J 3 bases; nucleotides not matched to a gene: 5. CDR3 protein: CASSFHRGSGANVLTF. The CDR3 DNA reads TGTGCCAGCAGCTTTCACAGGGGAAGTGGGGCCAACGTCCTGACTTTC.

This sequence joins TRBV5-6 and TRBJ2-7; 7 bases are shared with TRBD1. There are 14 residues in the CDR3. CDR1 and CDR2 (germline): SGHDT, YYEEEE. The V segment lost 7 bases and the J segment 3 bases; nucleotides outside the gene matches: 10. This CDR3 reads CASGKGQVGYEQYF. Here the CDR3 DNA reads TGTGCCAGCGGAAAAGGACAGGTAGGCTACGAGCAGTACTTC. Filled out from reference TRBV5-6 and TRBJ2-7, the complete variable domain reads DAGVTQSPTHLIKTRGQQVTLRCSPKSGHDTVSWYQQALGQGPQFIFQYYEEEERQRGNFPDRFSGHQFPNYSSELNVNALLLGDSALYLCASGKGQVGYEQYFGPGTRLTVT.

The J gene is TRBJ1-1, the V gene TRBV5-1; D call uncertain. This CDR3 is 13 amino acids long. Germline V lookup: CDR1 SGHRS, CDR2 YFSETQ. The ends were cut back, 4 bases at V and 5 bases at J, with 12 bases in the middle. The CDR3 bases are TGCGCCAGCAGCCGGGGTGTGGGGACTGAAGCTTTCTTT. Protein product: CASSRGVGTEAFF. The full variable domain, rest sourced from reference TRBV5-1 and TRBJ1-1, is KAGVTQTPRYLIKTRGQQVTLSCSPISGHRSVSWYQQTPGQGLQFLFEYFSETQRNKGNFPGRFSGRQFSNSRSEMNVSTLELGDSALYLCASSRGVGTEAFFGQGTRLTVV.

The rearrangement links TRBV25-1 to TRBJ2-7; 11 nucleotides match TRBD2. The CDR3 covers 14 residues. With V trimmed by 2 bases and J by 6 bases, 3 bases remained unmatched. Germline V gene lookup returns CDR1 MGHDK and CDR2 SYGVNS. The CDR3 DNA reads TGTGCCAGCAGTGAAAGTGGGACTAGCGGCGAGCAGTACTTC. Protein product: CASSESGTSGEQYF.

This clone appeared once. This chain connects TRBV5-8 to TRBJ1-2, with a tentative D call TRBD1 (5 bases). The CDR3 contains 14 residues. V was clipped by 3 bases and J by 0 bases, with 9 bases between them. Germline CDR1 and CDR2: SGHTS and YDEGEE. The CDR3: CASSWGGSNYGYTF. The CDR3 DNA follows: TGTGCCAGCAGCTGGGGCGGTTCTAACTATGGCTACACCTTC.

The chain combines TRBV4-3 with TRBJ2-7, with TRBD1 identical over 8 bases. J was trimmed by 9 bases and V by 0 bases; bases with no gene match: 10. This CDR3 contains 15 residues. Per the germline V gene, CDR1 is LGHNA and CDR2 is YSLEER. The CDR3: CASSQDWTGFVGQYF. In DNA form, the CDR3 reads TGCGCCAGCAGCCAAGATTGGACAGGGTTTGTTGGGCAGTACTTC.

The chain employs TRBV4-3 and TRBJ2-1; D possibly corresponds to TRBD2 (5 bases). The germline V and J ends were trimmed by 0 bases and 9 bases, with 15 bases remaining between them. The CDR3 spans 15 residues. Germline V gene lookup returns CDR1 LGHNA and CDR2 YSLEER. The CDR3: CASSQERLPAGEQFF. For the CDR3, the DNA is TGCGCCAGCAGCCAAGAAAGGTTACCTGCGGGTGAGCAGTTCTTC.

This chain links TRBV7-2 with TRBJ2-1; TRBD2 might be the D (6 bases). The CDR3 consists of 16 residues. Germline V gene sequence: CDR1 SGHTA, CDR2 FQGNSA. V gave up 5 bases and J gave up 0 bases, with 14 bases separating them. The CDR3 coding sequence is TGTGCCAGCAGCCGACGGGGGACTTACTCCTACAATGAGCAGTTCTTC. This gives the protein CASSRRGTYSYNEQFF.

V and J are TRBV5-1 and TRBJ2-3; 14 bases fit TRBD2. Per germline, CDR1 SGHRS and CDR2 YFSETQ. J was trimmed by 0 bases and V by 4 bases; bases with no gene match: 7. There are 18 residues in the CDR3. This chain's CDR3 is CASSVGTSGGASTDTQYF. The CDR3 DNA follows: TGCGCCAGCAGCGTCGGGACTAGCGGGGGAGCTAGCACAGATACGCAGTATTTT.

For this clone: The junction differs from germline at one of its ends, possibly a read error. V is TRBV7-9 and J is TRBJ1-4; 8 positions agree with TRBD1. Per germline, CDR1 SEHNR and CDR2 FQNEAQ (reference sequence). This CDR3 contains 14 residues. CDR3 sequence reads: CSSSRGQGGEKLFF. For the CDR3, the DNA is TGTTCCAGCAGCCGCGGACAGGGAGGTGAAAAACTGTTTTTT. The full variable domain, in which reference TRBV7-9 and TRBJ1-4 provide the parts outside the CDR3, is DTGVSQNPRHKITKRGQNVTFRCDPISEHNRLYWYRQTLGQGPEFLTYFQNEAQLEKSRLLSDRFSAERPKGSFSTLEIQRTEQGDSAMYLCSSSRGQGGEKLFFGSGTQLSVL.

This clone was observed a single time. The chain is built from TRBV2 and TRBJ1-4, with D hard to call. CDR1 and CDR2 (germline): SNHLY, FYNNEI. V lost 3 bases, J lost 7 bases, and 9 bases lay in between. The CDR3 runs 13 residues. The DNA of the CDR3 is TGTGCCAGCAGTGATCGGGGAGGTGAAAAACTGTTTTTT. This gives the protein CASSDRGGEKLFF.

The gene calls are TRBV5-6 and TRBJ2-1; 9 nucleotides agree with TRBD1. V dropped 4 bases and J dropped 3; count of bases not matched to a gene: 5. The CDR3 length is 15 residues. Germline V gene lookup returns CDR1 SGHDT and CDR2 YYEEEE. This chain's CDR3 is CASSGGQGSYNEQFF. The CDR3 nucleotides read TGTGCCAGCAGCGGGGGACAGGGCAGCTACAATGAGCAGTTCTTC. Supplemented by reference TRBV5-6 and TRBJ2-1, the full variable domain reads DAGVTQSPTHLIKTRGQQVTLRCSPKSGHDTVSWYQQALGQGPQFIFQYYEEEERQRGNFPDRFSGHQFPNYSSELNVNALLLGDSALYLCASSGGQGSYNEQFFGPGTRLTVL.

V usage is TRBV5-1 and J usage is TRBJ2-3; TRBD1 aligns across 9 bases. The germline gives CDR1 SGHRS, CDR2 YFSETQ. V trimming: 7 bases; J trimming: 3 bases; junction bases outside the gene matches: 9. The CDR3 is 15 amino acids. The CDR3 region has the DNA TGCGCCAGCCTTAGAGAGACAGGGGGGACAGATACGCAGTATTTT. Its translation is CASLRETGGTDTQYF.

The gene calls are TRBV7-2 and TRBJ2-1; the match to TRBD2 covers 14 bases. The CDR3 covers 19 residues. V dropped 1 base and J dropped 6; count of bases not matched to a gene: 11. CDR1 and CDR2 from the germline V gene are SGHTA and FQGNSA. CDR3 nucleotides: TGTGCCAGCAGCTTAGTTCGACTAGCGGGAGGGTCGGAGGCCAATGAGCAGTTCTTC. It yields the protein CASSLVRLAGGSEANEQFF.

The chain links TRBV11-2 to TRBJ2-3, with unresolved D. Germline assignment: CDR1 SGHAT and CDR2 FQNNGV. The CDR3 spans 13 residues. V was clipped by 8 bases and J by 4 bases, with 13 bases between them. This CDR3 is CASSRSWSDTQYF. CDR3 sequence (DNA): TGTGCCAGCTCTAGGTCCTGGTCAGATACGCAGTATTTT. The entire variable domain, with the rest obtained from reference TRBV11-2 and TRBJ2-3, is as follows: EAGVAQSPRYKIIEKRQSVAFWCNPISGHATLYWYQQILGQGPKLLIQFQNNGVVDDSQLPKDRFSAERLKGVDSTLKIQPAKLEDSAVYLCASSRSWSDTQYFGPGTRLTVL.

The V and J genes are TRBV7-2 and TRBJ1-2, with 7 bases lining up with TRBD1. Germline assignment: CDR1 SGHTA and CDR2 FQGNSA. V trimming: 5 bases; J trimming: 4 bases; junction bases outside the gene matches: 7. This CDR3 spans 14 amino acids. For the CDR3, the DNA is TGTGCCAGCAGCACCCCCAACAGGGGCTATGGCTACACCTTC. Its protein product is CASSTPNRGYGYTF.

This clone was detected a few times. The V gene is TRBV7-2, the J gene TRBJ2-7; tentatively, D is TRBD1 (5 bases). The CDR3 length is 15 residues. Looked up from germline, CDR1 is SGHTA and CDR2 is FQGNSA. Deletions cut 5 bases from V and 7 bases from J, with 21 bases between. For the CDR3, the DNA is TGTGCCAGCAGCCCCCAACCCGGACACCACCGGGAGCAGTACTTC. Protein sequence: CASSPQPGHHREQYF.

The chain has TRBV5-5 and TRBJ1-3, with unresolved D. Germline values: CDR1 SGHKS, CDR2 YYEKEE (reference sequence). The ends were cut back, 0 bases at V and 0 bases at J, with 13 bases in the middle. This CDR3 is 17 amino acids long. The CDR3 bases are TGTGCCAGCAGCTTGGGTGGCAGTCTTTTCTCTGGAAACACCATATATTTT. This sequence encodes CASSLGGSLFSGNTIYF.